The text below deals with one TCR beta chain. Only in-frame clones appear in the TCRdb table, and some are missing; sequencing was by immunoSEQ multiplex PCR. The data show tens of thousands of clones, 85% to 95% seen once. The source of the sample is a study of cytomegalovirus exposure and HLA in healthy donors. Study-level information: The same platform as the approximately 640 first-cohort repertoires was used for the 120 validation repertoires, a later analysis reported.

Per germline, CDR1 SEHNR and CDR2 FQNEAQ (reference sequence). The V segment lost 4 bases and the J segment 8 bases; nucleotides outside the gene matches: 11. The CDR3 extends over 16 amino acids. Separate from the roughly 700-subject first cohort, the approximately 120-subject validation cohort was the one that the donors belonged to. This TCR was sampled from a woman in her twenties or thirties in good health and CMV-seropositive. Sequences were obtained from PBMCs. The chain combines TRBV7-9 with TRBJ2-1; 10 bases fit TRBD2. CDR3 in DNA: TGTGCCAGCAGCTCGGAGGGGACTAGCGTGTTTGATGAGCAGTTCTTC. Translation gives CASSSEGTSVFDEQFF.